The clone carrying this T cell receptor beta chain was observed a few times. What it binds is not known. This entry belongs to a study of CD8+CD57+ T cells in acquired aplastic anemia. About the research overall: Sorted cells (CD4+ and CD8+) yielded DNA amounts that averaged approximately 3 ug. Study outcomes and limitations: Patients and controls shared just under 30 CD8+ CDR3 sequences.

The length of the CDR3 is 16 residues. The junction had 9 bases not matched to a gene; V was cut back by 3 bases and J by 3 bases. Looked up from germline, CDR1 is MGHDK and CDR2 is SYGVNS. The template used for profiling TCR beta VDJ and CDR3 was genomic DNA. TCRdb re-called the reads with MiXCR, one entry per CDR3 protein. The sample shows about 120,000 distinct CDR3 sequences, about 50% of them seen only once. Only patients with CD8+CD57+ cell expansion on flow cytometry were chosen for sequencing. This TCR derives from a human donor with aplastic anemia. The chain is built from TRBV25-1 and TRBJ2-5; TRBD2 aligns across 8 bases. Sequencing was done on a sample of sorted CD4+, CD8+, or CD8+CD57+ T cells (not recorded which) from PBMCs. The CDR3 nucleotides read TGTGCCAGCAGTGAGAGTCGGCGGGAGGTCAAAGAGACCCAGTACTTC. This gives the protein CASSESRREVKETQYF.